This TCR beta chain was observed in a study of blood T cell repertoires in COVID-19. Study context: The United States, Italy and Spain provided the acute and convalescent COVID-19 samples. The analysed material was cDNA or gDNA that came from T cells, B-cell-depleted T cells, or PBMCs.

In the original processing: Estimates of nucleated cell counts were drawn from the amplification of reference gene primers. Here immunoSEQ multiplex PCR was the method, and the copy in TCRdb shows in-frame clones only, minus some. That table furnishes V, J and clone size, whereas the DNA furnished D and trimming. The sample holds roughly 180,000 clones, around 80% seen once. The CDR3 runs to 16 residues. Germline CDR1 and CDR2: LGHDT and YNNKEL (reference sequence). V lost 0 bases to trimming and J lost 7 bases; unmatched junction nucleotides: 7. The clonotype comes from a woman older than 75 with COVID-19, enrolled during active disease. Sequenced input: peripheral blood. The chain carries TRBV3-1 (or the pseudogene TRBV3-2) and TRBJ2-1; 9 bases fit TRBD2. CDR3 sequence: CASSQDRGGAFNEQFF. In nucleotides, the CDR3 is TGTGCCAGCAGCCAAGACCGCGGGGGGGCTTTTAATGAGCAGTTCTTC.